Listed here is a single TCR beta chain. Its antigen is not identified. The CDR3 regions of TCR beta were amplified from RNA transcripts. The HTBI set primed first-round TCR CDR3 RT-PCR. TCRdb analysed the multiplex PCR reads with MiXCR anew, one entry per CDR3 protein. The table records approximately 610,000 distinct CDR3 sequences, 16% of them present only once. The data belong to a study of T cells in Graves' hyperthyroidism and ophthalmopathy. Study-wide context: Peripheral blood was obtained at initial diagnosis, preceding any treatment.

The junction had 1 base not matched to a gene; V was cut back by 2 bases and J by 2 bases. The CDR3 sequence is 15 residues long. The V gene's germline CDR1 is ENHRY and CDR2 SYGVKD. Uncontrolled infection, other autoimmune disease, pregnancy and lactation each barred patients from inclusion. Overall study findings and caveats: Blood samples included most of the expanded thyroid clonotypes exceeding 0.001.

J is TRBJ2-1 and V is TRBV10-3; 9 positions match TRBD2. Sequences were obtained from blood. This TCR was recovered from a young woman with Graves' hyperthyroidism. The CDR3 loop is CAISEGTSPYNEQFF. The CDR3 nucleotides are TGTGCCATCAGTGAGGGGACTAGCCCCTACAATGAGCAGTTCTTC.